Listed here are 11 T cell receptor beta chains from one sample, sequenced in a study of metastatic and nonmetastatic thyroid tumors. Patients were all untreated before their thyroid surgery. TCRdb re-called clones via MiXCR from the PCR reads. Of more than 15,000 clones detected, roughly 22% appear once; the ten largest clones hold roughly 7.8%. The sample comprised adjacent normal tissue. The receptors derive from a female donor with papillary thyroid cancer or a benign thyroid nodule (not recorded which). Some clones in this sample may be carry-over from other donors' samples.

This clone was observed at least ten times. The DNA for the CDR3 is TGTGCCAGCAGCTCGGGACTAGCGGGAAAAGAGACCCAGTACTTC. This translates into CASSSGLAGKETQYF. The chain combines TRBV13 with TRBJ2-5; 13 bases match TRBD2. V lost 4 bases to trimming and J lost 3 bases; unmatched junction nucleotides: 2. The CDR3 contains 15 residues. The germline CDR1 and CDR2 sequences are PRHDT and FYEKMQ (reference sequence).

This clone has only one observation. CDR3 coding DNA: TGTGCCAGCAGCTTAGATGGCCGCCTGAAATACGAGCAGTACTTC. Amino acid sequence: CASSLDGRLKYEQYF. The V call is TRBV7-8, the J call TRBJ2-7; no clear D. CDR3 length: 15 residues. Germline CDR1 SGHVS, CDR2 FQNEAQ. Trimming took off 1 base at V and 4 bases at J, with 14 bases between the two ends.

The sample holds a few counts of this clone. J is TRBJ2-2 and V is TRBV6-2 or TRBV6-3; D remains ambiguous. With 4 bases removed from V and 2 bases from J, the gap between germline ends came to 8 bases. There are 14 residues in the CDR3. CDR1 is MNHEY, CDR2 SVGEGT, per germline. DNA of the CDR3: TGTGCCAGCAGTTCTACCGGTAACACCGGGGAGCTGTTTTTT. Protein sequence: CASSSTGNTGELFF.

This clone is medium-sized in the sample. The chain has TRBV6-1 and TRBJ2-3; D is uncertain. The CDR3 spans 13 residues. CDR1 is MNHNS, CDR2 SASEGT, per germline. V was clipped by 7 bases and J by 5 bases, with 13 bases between them. The CDR3 spells CASNRVRLDTQYF. CDR3 nucleotide sequence: TGTGCCAGCAATAGGGTTAGGTTAGATACGCAGTATTTT.

A few counts support this clone. The gene calls are TRBV10-3 and TRBJ2-7; 12 bases line up with TRBD1. The ends lost 2 bases at V and 2 bases at J; junction bases unmatched: 1. Looked up from germline, CDR1 is ENHRY and CDR2 is SYGVKD. The CDR3 consists of 15 residues. The CDR3 coding sequence is TGTGCCATCAGTGAGGGGACAGGGGGCGCCTACGAGCAGTACGTC. It translates to CAISEGTGGAYEQYV.

This rearrangement joins TRBV28 to TRBJ2-7; no clear D gene. The CDR3 spans 12 residues. V lost 5 bases and J lost 4, with 9 bases in between. CDR1 and CDR2 from the germline V gene are MDHEN and SYDVKM. DNA for the CDR3: TGTGCCAGCAGTGCCAATTATTACGAGCAGTACTTC. The encoded protein is CASSANYYEQYF.

This clone was found many times. The J gene is TRBJ1-1, the V gene TRBV10-3; TRBD1 matches at 7 bases. CDR3 length equals 16 residues. The trim removed 4 bases at V and 0 bases at J, leaving 8 bases unmatched. From germline, CDR1 is ENHRY and CDR2 SYGVKD. CDR3 in DNA: TGTGCCATCAGTGGTGGTCAGGGGGGCATGAACACTGAAGCTTTCTTT. Translation gives CAISGGQGGMNTEAFF.

This clone was seen more than once but under ten times. The chain employs TRBV6-1 and TRBJ2-7, with 11 bases matching TRBD2. Germline V gives CDR1 MNHNS, CDR2 SASEGT. CDR3 size: 14 residues. J lost 3 bases, V lost 5 bases, and 3 bases had no gene match. The CDR3 protein is CASSQTSGNYEQYF. For the CDR3, the DNA is TGTGCCAGCAGTCAGACTAGCGGGAACTACGAGCAGTACTTC.

The chain employs TRBV11-2 and TRBJ1-6; no clear D gene. The V end lost 5 bases, the J end lost 12 bases, and 11 bases lay between the germline ends. The CDR3 consists of 12 residues. Germline assignment: CDR1 SGHAT and CDR2 FQNNGV. The CDR3 here is CASSHLGLPLHF. In nucleotides, the CDR3 is TGTGCCAGCAGCCATCTCGGTTTACCCCTCCACTTT. The whole variable domain, remainder taken from reference TRBV11-2 and TRBJ1-6, is EAGVAQSPRYKIIEKRQSVAFWCNPISGHATLYWYQQILGQGPKLLIQFQNNGVVDDSQLPKDRFSAERLKGVDSTLKIQPAKLEDSAVYLCASSHLGLPLHFGNGTRLTVT.

On this clone itself: Since a much larger clone is just one base distant, this may be a read error. The rearrangement uses TRBV2 and TRBJ2-1; a possible D gene is TRBD2 (6 bases). The CDR3 runs to 13 residues. Germline V gene lookup returns CDR1 SNHLY and CDR2 FYNNEI. V lost 9 bases to trimming and J lost 3 bases, with 12 bases between them. CDR3 sequence (DNA): TGTGCCAGTCGGGAGAGGGGCTACAATGAGCAGTTCTTC. The encoded protein is CASRERGYNEQFF. Using reference TRBV2 and TRBJ2-1 for the parts outside the CDR3, the full variable domain is EPEVTQTPSHQVTQMGQEVILRCVPISNHLYFYWYRQILGQKVEFLVSFYNNEISEKSEIFDDQFSVERPDGSNFTLKIRSTKLEDSAMYFCASRERGYNEQFFGPGTRLTVL.

J is TRBJ1-2 and V is TRBV28; 10 bases map to TRBD1. V dropped 5 bases and J dropped 4; count of bases not matched to a gene: 7. The CDR3 consists of 15 residues. Germline CDR1 and CDR2: MDHEN and SYDVKM. The CDR3 here is CASSPGTGEGYGYTF. The CDR3 DNA follows: TGTGCCAGCAGTCCCGGGACAGGGGAGGGCTATGGCTACACCTTC.